The rows below give T cell receptor beta chains drawn from one sample of a study of OX40 agonist ivuxolimab in advanced cancers. Data came from immunoSEQ multiplex PCR; TCRdb stores just in-frame clones and leaves some out. The sample yields 45,000 to 60,000 clones, 90% to 95% seen once. Sequencing used CD4+ or CD8+ T cells sorted from blood, obtained in a trial of the OX40 agonist ivuxolimab. Receptor source: an adult with an advanced solid tumor such as melanoma, head and neck, liver or kidney cancer. CDR3s include the opening cysteine and the closing phenylalanine or tryptophan. The D gene is left open where the match is weak. Some rows mark clone size as missing; the rest say once, few, many or name a class of expanded clone.

size	V	D	J	CDR3	DNA
.	TRBV7-2	.	TRBJ2-1	CASSLGTGNEQFF	TGTGCCAGCAGCCTCGGGACGGGCAATGAGCAGTTCTTC
once	TRBV5-4	TRBD1	TRBJ2-7	CASSAQTGTYEQYF	TGTGCCAGCAGCGCTCAGACAGGGACCTACGAGCAGTACTTC
.	TRBV28	TRBD1	TRBJ2-7	CASSLTGAYEQYF	TGTGCCAGCAGTTTGACAGGGGCCTACGAGCAGTACTTC
.	TRBV2	TRBD1	TRBJ2-1	CASLRSPPTGGGNEQFF	TGTGCCAGCCTCCGAAGTCCCCCTACAGGGGGCGGCAATGAGCAGTTCTTC
.	TRBV12-5	.	TRBJ2-2	CASGLVLGGTGELFF	TGTGCTAGTGGTTTGGTACTGGGGGGCACCGGGGAGCTGTTTTTT
.	TRBV25-1	.	TRBJ2-2	CASSWGASTGELFF	TGTGCCAGCAGTTGGGGAGCATCCACCGGGGAGCTGTTTTTT
.	TRBV19	TRBD2	TRBJ2-7	CASSIRLAGLYEQYF	TGTGCCAGTAGTATACGACTAGCGGGATTGTACGAGCAGTACTTC
.	TRBV2	.	TRBJ1-5	CASRPDGDSNQPQHF	TGTGCCAGCAGACCGGACGGGGATAGCAATCAGCCCCAGCATTTT
.	TRBV18	.	TRBJ2-7	CASSQSGGSSYEQYF	TGTGCCAGCTCCCAAAGCGGAGGGAGCTCCTACGAGCAGTACTTC
.	TRBV7-2	.	TRBJ2-1	CASRQSPSSYNEQFF	TGTGCCAGCAGGCAAAGCCCTAGCTCCTACAATGAGCAGTTCTTC
few	TRBV6-1	.	TRBJ2-4	CASRDLLRDIQYF	TGTGCCAGCAGAGACCTTCTAAGGGACATTCAGTACTTC
.	TRBV20-1	.	TRBJ2-3	CSARGLDTQYF	TGCAGTGCTAGAGGCCTGGATACGCAGTATTTT
.	TRBV10-3	.	TRBJ1-1	CAISDPQGNTEAFF	TGTGCCATCAGTGACCCACAGGGGAACACTGAAGCTTTCTTT
.	TRBV5-1	.	TRBJ2-7	CASSLQGFNEQYF	TGCGCCAGCAGCTTGCAGGGGTTCAACGAGCAGTACTTC
.	TRBV11-2	.	TRBJ2-1	CASSLGNWGSNNEQFF	TGTGCCAGCAGCTTAGGAAACTGGGGGAGTAACAATGAGCAGTTCTTC
.	TRBV6-5	.	TRBJ2-7	CASSYSIPYEQYF	TGTGCCAGCAGTTATAGCATACCCTACGAGCAGTACTTC
.	TRBV5-1	.	TRBJ1-1	CASSLGARTEAFF	TGCGCCAGCAGCTTGGGGGCGCGGACTGAAGCTTTCTTT
.	TRBV5-6	.	TRBJ2-5	CASSLETVREVFEETQYF	TGTGCCAGCAGCTTGGAGACGGTCAGGGAGGTTTTCGAAGAGACCCAGTACTTC
.	TRBV5-1	.	TRBJ2-2	CASSSTYTGELFF	TGCGCCAGCAGCTCCACCTACACCGGGGAGCTGTTTTTT
once	TRBV7-8	.	TRBJ2-1	CASSRGGGPGNEQFF	TGTGCCAGCAGCCGAGGGGGGGGGCCGGGCAATGAGCAGTTCTTC